This T cell receptor beta chain was identified in a study of blood T cell repertoires in COVID-19. Adults between about 18 and 89 years of age took part from fewer than 30 US areas. Original data processing: Using reference gene primer amplification, nucleated cell counts were estimated. Sequencing was performed with immunoSEQ multiplex PCR; in TCRdb, only in-frame clones are kept and a portion is missing. V, J and clone size reflect that table, while D and trimming were determined from the DNA. This sample yields some 310,000 clones, of which just under 90% are seen a single time; more than 9% belongs to the top ten. This TCR came from a woman in her 30s who had recovered from COVID-19. The sample was PBMCs or T cells enriched from blood (not recorded which).

Here the CDR3 reads CAIRTVQSTEAFF. The CDR3 DNA reads TGTGCCATCCGGACAGTACAAAGCACTGAAGCTTTCTTT. The rearrangement links TRBV10-3 to TRBJ1-1; D possibly corresponds to TRBD1 (6 bases). V lost 8 bases and J 4 bases, leaving 14 bases between the germline ends. CDR3 length equals 13 residues. Germline V gives CDR1 ENHRY, CDR2 SYGVKD.